One sample yielded the 22 T cell receptor beta chains listed below, sequenced in a study of T cell responses to AZD1222 COVID-19 vaccine (dated by TCRdb to 2020 to 2023). Libraries came from the immunoSEQ multiplex PCR assay. TCRdb carries this immuneACCESS record with in-frame sequences only. Its versions omit some clonotypes, under half of them owing to an unresolved V gene in the studies checked, with the rest unexplained. The sample profile shows approximately 270,000 clones; 90% to 95% of them were found once. Around 0.6% of the sample is in the top ten clones. This specimen's time point label, per the study, means: about 28 days (+/-7) after the second vaccine dose. Here the sequenced sample was peripheral blood, taken 28 days after the second AZD1222 dose. The origin of the receptors is an adult who received the AZD1222 COVID-19 vaccine.

The chain is built from TRBV19 and TRBJ2-3; D is unresolved. Germline lookup yields CDR1 LNHDA and CDR2 SQIVND (reference sequence). Trimming removed 4 bases from V and 8 bases from J, with 10 bases in between. The CDR3 sequence is 12 residues long. The CDR3 here is CASSTSLGTQYF. CDR3 DNA: TGTGCCAGTAGTACCTCTTTGGGTACGCAGTATTTT.

This clone was observed once. This chain joins TRBV28 and TRBJ2-1; TRBD2 matches 13 bases. With 4 bases clipped from V and 3 bases from J, the junction kept 9 bases outside the gene matches. Germline values: CDR1 MDHEN, CDR2 SYDVKM. There are 18 residues in the CDR3. The CDR3: CASSSARLAGGNYNEQFF. The CDR3 region has the DNA TGTGCCAGCAGTTCCGCCCGACTAGCGGGAGGCAACTACAATGAGCAGTTCTTC.

DNA for the CDR3: TGTGCCAGTAGAAGTAGGACTGGAGATGCGTGGGAGTACTTC. Amino acid sequence: CASRSRTGDAWEYF. This chain uses TRBV2 with TRBJ2-7; a weak D match, TRBD2 (5 bases). This CDR3 has 14 residues. The V end was cut by 9 bases, the J end by 11 bases, with 26 bases between. CDR1 is SNHLY, CDR2 FYNNEI, per germline.

CDR3 region: CAILDPTLGYYGYTF. Here the CDR3 DNA reads TGTGCCATCCTAGACCCCACCTTAGGGTACTATGGCTACACCTTC. The chain employs TRBV10-3 and TRBJ1-2; the D is unclear. The CDR3 spans 15 residues. V was cut by 8 bases and J by 3 bases, with 19 bases left in between. CDR1 and CDR2 from the germline V gene are ENHRY and SYGVKD.

Here the CDR3 DNA reads TGTGCCAGCAGCCAGGGACTTCTTGCAGGCTACACCTTC. Protein sequence: CASSQGLLAGYTF. The chain joins TRBV11-2 to TRBJ1-2; TRBD1 is a possible D gene (5 bases). V shed 5 bases and J shed 8 bases, with 15 bases lying between them. CDR3 length equals 13 residues. Germline CDR1 SGHAT, CDR2 FQNNGV.

The chain carries TRBV28 and TRBJ1-2; D is undetermined. Germline V gives CDR1 MDHEN, CDR2 SYDVKM. Trimming removed 3 bases at V and 0 bases at J, with 8 bases between. The CDR3 is made up of 14 amino acids. The CDR3 loop reads CASSFSGTNYGYTF. DNA for the CDR3: TGTGCCAGCAGTTTTTCGGGGACTAACTATGGCTACACCTTC.

The chain has TRBV7-2 and TRBJ2-7; the D gene could be TRBD1 or TRBD2 (6 bases each). Trimming stripped 1 base from V and 4 bases from J, with 14 bases between. This CDR3 has 15 residues. The germline V gene has CDR1 SGHTA and CDR2 FQGNSA. Written as DNA, the CDR3 is TGTGCCAGCAGCTTAGAACAGGGAGGTCAATACGAGCAGTACTTC. Translation gives CASSLEQGGQYEQYF.

The chain carries TRBV7-3 and TRBJ1-2; possibly TRBD1 for D (6 bases). Between the trimmed V and J ends, which lost 8 bases and 5 bases, there was a span of 15 bases. Looked up from germline, CDR1 is SGHTA and CDR2 is FQGTGA. The CDR3 contains 13 residues. The CDR3 DNA reads as TGTGCCAGCGCCCCCGGTCAGGGGTATGGCTACACCTTC. Translation gives CASAPGQGYGYTF.

V gene TRBV5-1 combines with J gene TRBJ2-5, with a tentative D call TRBD2 (6 bases). Germline-derived CDR1 and CDR2 are SGHRS and YFSETQ. The ends were cut back, 0 bases at V and 2 bases at J, with 8 bases in the middle. This CDR3 region has 14 residues. The CDR3 DNA is TGCGCCAGCAGCTTGGGGAGGGGTCAAGAGACCCAGTACTTC. Protein: CASSLGRGQETQYF.

The chain uses TRBV5-1 and TRBJ2-1; D is perhaps TRBD1 (5 bases). Trimming pared 4 bases from V and 2 bases from J, leaving 7 bases between. CDR1 and CDR2 (germline): SGHRS, YFSETQ. The CDR3 has 13 residues. For the CDR3, the DNA is TGCGCCAGCAGCGAGACAGCCTACAATGAGCAGTTCTTC. Translating it yields CASSETAYNEQFF.

The chain joins TRBV29-1 to TRBJ2-2, with TRBD2 identical over 7 bases. There are 16 residues in the CDR3. CDR1 and CDR2 (germline): SQVTM, ANQGSEA. V trimming: 2 bases; J trimming: 5 bases; junction bases outside the gene matches: 11. CDR3 region: CSVEPGRWGGTGELFF. In DNA form, the CDR3 reads TGCAGCGTTGAACCCGGGAGGTGGGGAGGGACCGGGGAGCTGTTTTTT.

The rearrangement joins TRBV6-5 to TRBJ2-7, with 8 bases aligning to TRBD1. CDR3 length: 15 residues. Germline V gives CDR1 MNHEY, CDR2 SVGAGI. V lost 6 bases to trimming and J lost 1 base; unmatched junction nucleotides: 8. CDR3 sequence: CASRSQQGVSYEQYF. Written as DNA, the CDR3 is TGTGCCAGCAGGTCCCAACAGGGGGTATCCTACGAGCAGTACTTC.

This chain joins TRBV4-1 and TRBJ2-5; the match to TRBD1 covers 8 bases. V dropped 0 bases and J dropped 7; count of bases not matched to a gene: 10. The CDR3 has 16 amino acids. CDR1 and CDR2 from the germline V gene are MGHRA and YSYEKL. DNA of the CDR3: TGCGCCAGCAGCCAAGAGGACGGCAGGGGGCGAGGGACCCAGTACTTC. Translating gives CASSQEDGRGRGTQYF.

V and J are TRBV21-1 and TRBJ2-7; TRBD2 reflects the table's D call only, with no check against the DNA. TRBV21-1 corresponds to a pseudogene. This CDR3 has 18 amino acids. In DNA, the CDR3 is TGTGCCAGCAGCAAGCCCAAGGGAACTAGCGGGAGCCCCTACGAGCAGTACTTC. Translation gives CASSKPKGTSGSPYEQYF.

The chain employs TRBV5-1 and TRBJ1-1; D unclear. V was trimmed by 4 bases and J by 0 bases, leaving 7 bases between them. The CDR3 length is 13 residues. Looked up from germline, CDR1 is SGHRS and CDR2 is YFSETQ. The CDR3 nucleotides are TGCGCCAGCAGCCGGGCCATGAACACTGAAGCTTTCTTT. It specifies CASSRAMNTEAFF.

The V and J genes are TRBV2 and TRBJ1-6; D ambiguous. Trimming stripped 1 base from V and 11 bases from J, with 9 bases between. There are 13 residues in the CDR3. Germline V lookup: CDR1 SNHLY, CDR2 FYNNEI. The CDR3 DNA reads TGTGCCAGCAGTGAAGATTGGGAACCACCCCTCCACTTT. Its translation is CASSEDWEPPLHF.

Worth noting for this clone: Other DNA sequences in the sample encode the same CDR3. The chain uses TRBV7-9 and TRBJ2-4, with 9 bases aligning to TRBD1. This CDR3 spans 12 amino acids. V trimming: 5 bases; J trimming: 10 bases; junction bases outside the gene matches: 3. Germline CDR1 SEHNR, CDR2 FQNEAQ (reference sequence). CDR3 loop: CASSVGQGIQYF. DNA for the CDR3: TGTGCCAGCAGCGTGGGACAGGGAATTCAGTACTTC. Together with reference TRBV7-9 and TRBJ2-4, the CDR3 gives the full variable domain: DTGVSQNPRHKITKRGQNVTFRCDPISEHNRLYWYRQTLGQGPEFLTYFQNEAQLEKSRLLSDRFSAERPKGSFSTLEIQRTEQGDSAMYLCASSVGQGIQYFGAGTRLSVL.

The CDR3 protein is CASSKDGQSPSFGEQFF. The CDR3 nucleotides are TGTGCCAGCAGCAAAGACGGACAGAGCCCTTCGTTCGGTGAGCAGTTCTTC. The genes are TRBV21-1 and TRBJ2-1; TRBD1 reflects the table's D call only, with no check against the DNA. TRBV21-1 is a pseudogene segment. This CDR3 is 17 amino acids long.

This clone was observed a few times. V gene TRBV5-6 combines with J gene TRBJ2-7; no reliable D call. The CDR3 sequence is 16 residues long. The germline V and J ends were trimmed by 2 bases and 2 bases, with 17 bases remaining between them. The germline gives CDR1 SGHDT, CDR2 YYEEEE. The CDR3 nucleotides are TGTGCCAGCAGCTTATTCAGGAGCCTGAAAGCCTACGAGCAGTACTTC. Translation: CASSLFRSLKAYEQYF.

V usage is TRBV28 and J usage is TRBJ1-2, with D uncertain. In germline, CDR1 is MDHEN, CDR2 SYDVKM. The CDR3 totals 11 residues. V was clipped by 10 bases and J by 1 base, with 7 bases between them. The CDR3 sequence is CATLLNYGYTF. The CDR3 coding sequence is TGTGCCACCTTACTTAACTATGGCTACACCTTC.

The chain combines TRBV3-1 (or the pseudogene TRBV3-2) with TRBJ2-1, with D tentatively TRBD2 (6 bases). The CDR3 runs 15 residues. CDR1 is LGHDT and CDR2 is YNNKEL in the germline V gene (reference sequence). With 7 bases removed from V and 2 bases from J, the gap between germline ends came to 15 bases. CDR3 protein: CASTDGGGAYNEQFF. In nucleotides, the CDR3 is TGTGCCAGCACCGACGGTGGCGGGGCCTACAATGAGCAGTTCTTC.

This rearrangement joins TRBV15 to TRBJ2-7; no clear D gene. Germline loops: CDR1 LNHNV, CDR2 YYDKDF (reference sequence). The V end was cut by 3 bases, the J end by 2 bases, with 14 bases between. The CDR3 is 15 amino acids. This CDR3 reads CATSRGSTWAYEQYF. The CDR3 nucleotides read TGTGCCACCAGCAGGGGCAGTACCTGGGCCTACGAGCAGTACTTC.